This TCR beta chain was captured in a study of cytomegalovirus exposure and HLA in healthy donors. Overall study context: The approximately 690 first-cohort repertoires and the 95 to 150 validation repertoires shared the same platform, a later analysis reported. Study findings and constraints: The tendency of first-cohort TCR clusters to co-occur in the roughly 110 validation repertoires was identified by a subsequent analysis.

Sequencing used immunoSEQ multiplex PCR; TCRdb keeps in-frame clones, though not all of them. There are under 200,000 clones in the sample; about 89% occur only once, and around 3.1% lies in the top ten. Regarding this clone: What it binds is unknown.

Donors were drawn from the approximately 130-subject validation cohort, separate from the approximately 620-subject first cohort. V gave up 6 bases and J gave up 0 bases, with 12 bases separating them. The CDR3 totals 14 residues. Sequencing was carried out using PBMCs. V is TRBV23-1 and J is TRBJ2-7, with D uncertain. TRBV23-1 is assigned to the ORF class and has an uncertain function. The TCR comes from a young woman in good health and CMV-seropositive. The CDR3, as DNA: TGCGCCAGCAGCCTCCCAGAACCCTCCTACGAGCAGTACTTC. This gives the protein CASSLPEPSYEQYF.